The present T cell receptor beta chain was sequenced within a study of blood T cell repertoires in COVID-19. Clones were read by immunoSEQ multiplex PCR, and TCRdb kept only the in-frame ones, dropping some. The table lists approximately 270,000 clones, roughly 88% of them singletons. The V end lost 2 bases, the J end lost 4 bases, and 9 bases lay between the germline ends. This CDR3 has 13 residues. Germline V CDR1 and CDR2: MNHEY, SMNVEV (reference sequence). The rearrangement links TRBV27 to TRBJ2-7; D ambiguous. This TCR was recovered from a man of 80 years or more with acute or convalescent COVID-19. The sequencing sample was made of peripheral blood. For the CDR3, the DNA is TGTGCCAGCAGTTTAGGCAGTTATTACGAGCAGTACTTC. Amino acid sequence: CASSLGSYYEQYF.